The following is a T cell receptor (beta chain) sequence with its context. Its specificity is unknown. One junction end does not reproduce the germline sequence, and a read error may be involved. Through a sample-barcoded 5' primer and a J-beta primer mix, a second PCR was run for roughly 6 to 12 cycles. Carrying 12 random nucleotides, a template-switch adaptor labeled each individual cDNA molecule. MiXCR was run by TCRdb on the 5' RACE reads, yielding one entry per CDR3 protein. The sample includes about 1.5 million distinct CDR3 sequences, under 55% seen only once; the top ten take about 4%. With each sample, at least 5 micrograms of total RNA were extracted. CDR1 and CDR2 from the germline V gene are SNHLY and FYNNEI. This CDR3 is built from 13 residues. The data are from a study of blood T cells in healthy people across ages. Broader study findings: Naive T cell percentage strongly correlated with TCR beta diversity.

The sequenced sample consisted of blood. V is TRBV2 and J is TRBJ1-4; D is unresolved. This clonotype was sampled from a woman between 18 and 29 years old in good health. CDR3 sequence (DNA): TGTGCCAGCAGTGGGAGAACTAATGAAAGACTGTTTTTT. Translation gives CASSGRTNERLFF.